The entry below describes one T cell receptor beta chain. The antigen is unknown. Naive CD8 cells, CD45RO-negative and positively selected for CCR7, excluded terminally differentiated effector memory CD45RA+ cells. This specimen belongs to a study of shared clonotypes between healthy human individuals. Study-level information: Samples came from a couple of female and a few male donors aged 18 to 49. Notes on the study in general: Naive subsets generally exceeded memory subsets in estimated richness.

The data were produced by immunoSEQ multiplex PCR, yet TCRdb's version contains in-frame clones alone and is incomplete. The repertoire holds fewer than 850,000 clones, with 90% to 98% as singletons. Germline V CDR1 and CDR2: LNHDA, SQIVND (reference sequence). Trimming took 9 bases from V and 4 from J, leaving 15 bases between them. The CDR3 is 13 residues long. The sequence came from a young man in good health. This rearrangement joins TRBV19 to TRBJ1-1; a possible D gene is TRBD1 (5 bases). Input material: naive CD8+ T cells sorted from blood. The CDR3 region has the DNA TGTGCCAGCCAAACACGGGGGAGCACTGAAGCTTTCTTT. Encoded protein: CASQTRGSTEAFF.